The next 14 T cell receptor beta chains were all read from a single sample in a study of T cell repertoires in cytomegalovirus infection. TCRdb re-analysed the reads in MiXCR, keeping a single row per CDR3 protein. The table has under 200,000 distinct CDR3 sequences, roughly a fifth seen once; the top ten hold under 30%. Their antigens remain unidentified. Sequencing used CD8+ T cells from cultured PBMCs, obtained from culture after CMV antigen stimulation. Receptor source: a human donor in good health (CMV status not recorded). Some clones in this sample may be carry-over from other donors' samples.

V gene TRBV10-2 combines with J gene TRBJ2-2; tentatively, D is TRBD1 (5 bases). Germline-derived CDR1 and CDR2 are WSHSY and SAAADI. V was clipped by 8 bases and J by 1 base, with 8 bases between them. This CDR3 has 13 amino acids. DNA for the CDR3: TGCGCCAGCCTGACAGAGAACACCGGGGAGCTGTTTTTT. Residues: CASLTENTGELFF.

This clonotype has more than one count but fewer than ten. The chain joins TRBV6-5 to TRBJ1-1; D unclear. V lost 3 bases, J lost 5 bases, and 16 bases lay in between. Germline V gives CDR1 MNHEY, CDR2 SVGAGI. The CDR3 totals 15 residues. The CDR3 DNA follows: TGTGCCAGCAGTTATCGAGAACCTAGGAGGACTGAAGCTTTCTTT. Amino acid sequence: CASSYREPRRTEAFF.

The V gene is TRBV27, the J gene TRBJ1-5; D is ambiguous. The ends were cut back, 3 bases at V and 5 bases at J, with 14 bases in the middle. CDR1 and CDR2 (germline): MNHEY, SMNVEV (reference sequence). The CDR3 totals 15 residues. The CDR3 loop is CASSLFVASDQPQHF. As DNA, the CDR3 is TGTGCCAGCAGTTTGTTTGTGGCGTCCGATCAGCCCCAGCATTTT.

This clonotype has just a few counts. The chain uses TRBV4-1 and TRBJ2-5; 8 positions agree with TRBD2. Germline trimming cut 0 bases from V and 5 bases from J; bases unmatched to any gene: 11. CDR1 and CDR2 from the germline V gene are MGHRA and YSYEKL. The length of the CDR3 is 17 residues. DNA for the CDR3: TGCGCCAGCAGCCAAGACGTCAGCGGGGGATCGGGGGAGACCCAGTACTTC. It encodes CASSQDVSGGSGETQYF.

The chain joins TRBV28 to TRBJ1-5; 7 nucleotides align to TRBD1. Unmatched junction bases numbered 13, after V lost 2 bases and J lost 3 bases. The CDR3 contains 18 residues. Per the germline V gene, CDR1 is MDHEN and CDR2 is SYDVKM. For the CDR3, the DNA is TGTGCCAGCAGTTTACTACCTCGACAGGGTGGTCTCAATCAGCCCCAGCATTTT. It translates to CASSLLPRQGGLNQPQHF.

The chain recombines TRBV7-9 with TRBJ1-1, with a possible D match to TRBD1 (5 bases). This CDR3 is built from 15 residues. Germline V gene lookup returns CDR1 SEHNR and CDR2 FQNEAQ (reference sequence). V lost 5 bases, J lost 6 bases, and 19 bases lay in between. The chain's CDR3 is CASSPPRENGSEAFF. As DNA, the CDR3 is TGTGCCAGCAGCCCCCCCAGGGAGAATGGGTCTGAAGCTTTCTTT.

This clonotype has only a few counts. This chain connects TRBV7-9 to TRBJ1-4; D is perhaps TRBD1 (5 bases). With 10 bases removed from V and 3 bases from J, the gap between germline ends came to 15 bases. CDR3 length equals 14 residues. CDR1 is SEHNR, CDR2 FQNEAQ, per germline (reference sequence). CDR3 nucleotides: TGTGCCATCCTTGACAGCGCCTCTAATGAAAAACTGTTTTTT. Amino acids: CAILDSASNEKLFF.

The chain has TRBV5-6 and TRBJ2-2, with 10 bases identical to TRBD1. This CDR3 has 14 residues. The germline V gene encodes CDR1 SGHDT and CDR2 YYEEEE. V lost 2 bases to trimming and J lost 8 bases; unmatched junction nucleotides: 3. CDR3 residues: CASSFWDRGGELFF. In nucleotides, the CDR3 is TGTGCCAGCAGCTTCTGGGACAGGGGTGGGGAGCTGTTTTTT.

The V call is TRBV27, the J call TRBJ2-3; D gene uncertain. This CDR3 is 14 amino acids long. Germline CDR1 reads MNHEY; CDR2 reads SMNVEV (reference sequence). The V gene lost 5 bases and the J gene lost 4 bases, with 13 bases spanning the gap. This chain's CDR3 is CASSPDPTADTQYF. In DNA, the CDR3 is TGTGCCAGCAGTCCGGACCCGACGGCAGATACGCAGTATTTT.

The rearrangement uses TRBV7-2 and TRBJ1-5, with 7 bases aligning to TRBD1. Trimming removed 5 bases from V and 1 base from J; junction bases left unmatched: 5. Germline lookup yields CDR1 SGHTA and CDR2 FQGNSA. This CDR3 contains 15 residues. CDR3 nucleotides: TGTGCCAGCAGCCTACCGGACAGGAGCAATCAGCCCCAGCATTTT. Protein product: CASSLPDRSNQPQHF.

The rearrangement joins TRBV7-2 to TRBJ1-3; 7 bases fit TRBD1. Germline assignment: CDR1 SGHTA and CDR2 FQGNSA. V shed 5 bases and J 2 bases; nucleotides not matched to a gene: 6. This CDR3 has 15 amino acids. CDR3 residues: CASSPEGTAGNTIYF. The CDR3, as DNA: TGTGCCAGCAGCCCAGAGGGGACAGCTGGAAACACCATATATTTT.

The table lists this clonotype with a few counts. V is TRBV9 and J is TRBJ2-5; D gene uncertain. Germline V gives CDR1 SGDLS, CDR2 YYNGEE. The CDR3 sequence is 12 residues long. Trimming stripped 4 bases from V and 3 bases from J, with 7 bases between. CDR3 protein: CASSLRKETQYF. CDR3 DNA: TGTGCCAGCAGCCTCAGGAAAGAGACCCAGTACTTC. Full variable domain (remainder filled in from reference TRBV9 and TRBJ2-5): DSGVTQTPKHLITATGQRVTLRCSPRSGDLSVYWYQQSLDQGLQFLIQYYNGEERAKGNILERFSAQQFPDLHSELNLSSLELGDSALYFCASSLRKETQYFGPGTRLLVL.

This clonotype was picked up many times. The chain couples TRBV7-2 to TRBJ1-1, with TRBD1 identical over 12 bases. The CDR3 has 17 residues. With V trimmed by 4 bases and J by 5 bases, 11 bases remained unmatched. Germline CDR1 SGHTA, CDR2 FQGNSA. The DNA for the CDR3 is TGTGCCAGCAGCTCAAACCGGGACAGGGGGCGCTGGACTGAAGCTTTCTTT. Protein sequence: CASSSNRDRGRWTEAFF.

Only a few counts were recorded for this clonotype. CDR3 DNA sequence: TGTGCCAGCAGCTTACAGGCTTCCAGCACAGATACGCAGTATTTT. Its protein product is CASSLQASSTDTQYF. This chain joins TRBV7-8 and TRBJ2-3; D gene uncertain. Per the germline V gene, CDR1 is SGHVS and CDR2 is FQNEAQ. The CDR3 extends over 15 amino acids. V was trimmed by 2 bases and J by 0 bases, leaving 9 bases between them.